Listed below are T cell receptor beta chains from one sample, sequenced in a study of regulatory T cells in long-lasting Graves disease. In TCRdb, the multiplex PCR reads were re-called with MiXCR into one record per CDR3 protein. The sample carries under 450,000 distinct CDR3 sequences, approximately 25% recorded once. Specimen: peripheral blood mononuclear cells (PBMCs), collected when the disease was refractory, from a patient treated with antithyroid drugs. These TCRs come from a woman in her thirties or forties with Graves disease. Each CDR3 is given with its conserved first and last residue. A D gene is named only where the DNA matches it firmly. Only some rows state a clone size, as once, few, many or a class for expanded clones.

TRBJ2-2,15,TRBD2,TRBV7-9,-,CASSLTGGPVEELFF,TGTGCCAGCAGCTTAACGGGAGGGCCCGTGGAGGAGCTGTTTTTT
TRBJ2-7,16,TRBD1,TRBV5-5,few,CASSLPRFDRDYEQYF,TGTGCCAGCAGCTTGCCTCGCTTTGACAGGGACTACGAGCAGTACTTC
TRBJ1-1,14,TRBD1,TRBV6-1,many,CASNLGGGFTEAFF,TGTGCCAGCAACCTAGGGGGCGGATTCACTGAAGCTTTCTTT
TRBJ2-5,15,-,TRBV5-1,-,CASSLGGTTQEAQYF,TGCGCCAGCAGCTTGGGAGGGACCACCCAAGAGGCCCAGTACTTC
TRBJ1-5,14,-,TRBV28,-,CASSSGEERQPQHF,TGTGCCAGCAGTTCCGGCGAGGAGCGTCAGCCCCAGCATTTT
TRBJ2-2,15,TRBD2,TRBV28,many,CASRKSGTALKKLFF,TGTGCCAGCAGGAAGAGCGGGACGGCCCTCAAAAAGCTGTTTTTT
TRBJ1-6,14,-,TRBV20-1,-,CSARKTASNSPLHF,TGCAGTGCTAGAAAGACAGCGAGCAATTCACCCCTCCACTTT
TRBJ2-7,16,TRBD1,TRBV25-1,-,CASSGDRGNSYYEQYF,TGTGCCAGCAGTGGGGACAGGGGGAATTCCTATTACGAGCAGTACTTC
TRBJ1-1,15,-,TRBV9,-,CASSVDWTRGTEAFF,TGTGCCAGCAGCGTAGATTGGACAAGAGGCACTGAAGCTTTCTTT
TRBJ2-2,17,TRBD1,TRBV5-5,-,CASSLGQGASNTGELFF,TGTGCCAGCAGCTTGGGACAGGGGGCTTCGAACACCGGGGAGCTGTTTTTT
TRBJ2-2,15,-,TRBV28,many,CASTRGGANTGELFF,TGTGCCAGCACCCGCGGCGGAGCGAACACCGGGGAGCTGTTTTTT
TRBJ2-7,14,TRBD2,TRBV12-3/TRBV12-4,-,CASSPAGTNYEQYF,TGTGCCAGCAGCCCGGCCGGGACTAACTACGAGCAGTACTTC
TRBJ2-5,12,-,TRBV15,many,CATRWGRETQYF,TGTGCCACTCGATGGGGGCGAGAGACCCAGTACTTC
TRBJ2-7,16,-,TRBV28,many,CASSFWPGQPLYEQYF,TGTGCCAGCAGTTTCTGGCCGGGACAACCACTTTACGAGCAGTACTTC
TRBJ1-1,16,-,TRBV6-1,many,CASSEAIKVTGKKAFF,TGTGCCAGCAGTGAAGCAATAAAGGTCACAGGGAAAAAAGCTTTCTTT
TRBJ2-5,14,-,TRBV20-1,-,CSARKVLAKETQYF,TGCAGTGCTAGAAAGGTTTTGGCAAAAGAGACCCAGTACTTC
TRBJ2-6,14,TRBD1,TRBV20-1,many,CSARQGSGANVLTF,TGCAGTGCCAGACAGGGTTCTGGGGCCAACGTCCTGACTTTC
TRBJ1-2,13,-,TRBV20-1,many,CSARDGEGDGYTF,TGCAGTGCTAGAGATGGGGAGGGCGATGGCTACACCTTC
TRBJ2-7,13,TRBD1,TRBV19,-,CASSTDRGDEQYF,TGTGCCAGTAGTACCGACAGGGGGGACGAGCAGTACTTC
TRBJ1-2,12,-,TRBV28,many,CASVGARAGYTF,TGTGCCAGCGTAGGGGCCAGGGCGGGCTACACCTTC
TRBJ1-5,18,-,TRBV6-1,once,CASSKIPDRLCSNQPQHF,TGTGCCAGCAGTAAGATTCCAGACAGGCTTTGTAGTAATCAGCCCCAGCATTTT
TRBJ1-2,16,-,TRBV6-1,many,CASRRMYTDRNYGYTF,TGTGCCAGCAGGAGAATGTATACCGACCGTAACTATGGCTACACCTTC
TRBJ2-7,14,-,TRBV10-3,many,CAIRGQGGMDEQYF,TGTGCCATCAGGGGGCAGGGAGGAATGGACGAGCAGTACTTC
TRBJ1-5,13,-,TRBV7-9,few,CASSLHESQPQHF,TGTGCCAGCAGTTTACACGAGAGTCAGCCCCAGCATTTT
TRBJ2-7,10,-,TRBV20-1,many,CSPSSYEQYF,TGCAGTCCTAGCTCCTACGAGCAGTACTTC
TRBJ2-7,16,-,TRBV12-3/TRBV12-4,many,CASSLGPSASSYEQYF,TGTGCCAGCAGTTTGGGTCCGAGCGCGAGCTCCTACGAGCAGTACTTC
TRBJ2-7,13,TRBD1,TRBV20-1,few,CSARRTGEYEQYF,TGCAGTGCTAGGCGGACAGGGGAGTACGAGCAGTACTTC
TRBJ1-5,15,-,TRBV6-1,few,CASSQVSVYNQPQHF,TGTGCCAGCAGCCAGGTCTCGGTTTACAATCAGCCCCAGCATTTT
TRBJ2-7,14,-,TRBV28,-,CATLSLASVYEQYF,TGTGCCACCCTTTCCCTAGCGTCAGTCTACGAGCAGTACTTC
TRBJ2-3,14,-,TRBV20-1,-,CSAIRQLATDTQYF,TGCAGTGCTATTCGACAGCTAGCCACAGATACGCAGTATTTT
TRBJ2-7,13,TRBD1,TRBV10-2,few,CASSEGTVYEQYF,TGCGCCAGCAGTGAGGGGACAGTCTACGAGCAGTACTTC
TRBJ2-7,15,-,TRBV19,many,CASSIRPRTTDEQYF,TGTGCCAGTAGTATACGGCCGCGGACTACCGACGAGCAGTACTTC
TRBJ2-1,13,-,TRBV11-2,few,CASSHYVGNEQFF,TGTGCCAGCAGTCATTACGTGGGTAATGAGCAGTTCTTC
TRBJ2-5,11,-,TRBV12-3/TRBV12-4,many,CASSVQETQYF,TGTGCCAGCAGTGTTCAAGAGACCCAGTACTTC
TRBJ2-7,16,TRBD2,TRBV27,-,CASSLLGPSGGYEQYF,TGTGCCAGCAGCCTTCTAGGGCCTAGCGGGGGCTACGAGCAGTACTTC
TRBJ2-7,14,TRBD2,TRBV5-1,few,CASSLRGEGYEQYF,TGCGCCAGCAGCTTGCGGGGGGAAGGCTACGAGCAGTACTTC
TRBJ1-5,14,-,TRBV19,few,CASNPDSLNQPQHF,TGTGCCAGTAACCCGGACAGTCTTAATCAGCCCCAGCATTTT
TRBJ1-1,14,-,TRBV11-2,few,CASSLASRATEAFF,TGTGCCAGCAGCTTAGCCTCTAGGGCCACTGAAGCTTTCTTT
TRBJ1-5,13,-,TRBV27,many,CASSLIGNQPQHF,TGTGCCAGCAGTTTAATCGGCAATCAGCCCCAGCATTTT
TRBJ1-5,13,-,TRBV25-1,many,CASRGQGSQPQHF,TGTGCCAGCAGGGGCCAGGGGTCCCAGCCCCAGCATTTT